This T cell receptor (beta chain) stems from a study of blood T cell repertoires in COVID-19 (dated by TCRdb to about 2020). For the wider study: Collaborator samples came from the United States, Italy and Spain and covered acute and convalescent phases of COVID-19. The sample metadata nearly always contained a de-identified subject ID, COVID-19 status, age in years and sex. Samples were obtained from the ongoing ImmuneRACE study (first 160 participants) and from 1,254 subjects provided by 6 global collaborators. A freely available public database, intended as a resource for researchers studying the immune response to SARS-CoV-2, is where the repertoires were released. Subjects who had been exposed to COVID-19, were actively infected with it, or had recovered from it provided the deeply sampled blood TCRbeta repertoires that made up the dataset. The material from the prospective study consisted of cDNA or gDNA derived from T cells, B-cell-depleted T cells, or PBMCs. Where available, HLA class I and class II types were taken from metadata supplied by the sample provider and were not determined by assay-based typing. Overall study results and their limits: Clinical and demographic metadata were provided uncurated, with the amount varying by source and participant.

Details on this clone: Its antigen remains undetermined. No base quality values were provided; no much bigger clone lies one nucleotide off.

The immunoSEQ Assay, a bias-controlled multiplex PCR, was used to amplify TCRbeta CDR3 regions from genomic DNA. The source study handled its data this way. Within the assay, amplification of reference gene primers was used to estimate how many nucleated cells each sample contained. To quantify the absolute abundance of each unique TCRbeta CDR3 rearrangement, sequence reads were collapsed and filtered. Productive Simpson clonality was computed per sample as the square root of Simpson's diversity index over productive rearrangements. The immuneACCESS repertoire file appears here via TCRdb, limited to in-frame rearrangements. These files lack a portion of the clones; in checked studies, under half of the deficit traces to unresolved V genes, and the cause of the others is not known. V and J calls and clone size come straight from that table; D and trimming were deduced from the DNA. The sample data list about 42,000 clones, and around 87% of these were observed just once. Roughly 9.5% of the sample belongs to the ten largest clones.

Germline trimming: 9 bases from V, 2 bases from J; junction bases outside gene matches: 5. CDR1 and CDR2, per the germline V gene, are SNHLY and FYNNEI. Its CDR3 holds 14 amino acids, cysteine through phenylalanine. The entry retains the CDR3 DNA only, 42 bases that are in frame from base 1. Whole blood was collected in K2EDTA tubes by collaborating institutions according to the institutions' own protocols. For TCRbeta analysis, collaborator samples were shipped as frozen whole blood, as isolated PBMCs, or as DNA extracted from either sample type. The sample was peripheral blood. The chain employs TRBV2 and TRBJ2-7; TRBD2 agrees with 12 junctional bases. The TCR was taken from a man aged 25-45 years with active or convalescent COVID-19. The CDR3 protein: CASLAGGETYEQYF. The DNA sequence follows: TGTGCCAGTCTAGCGGGGGGGGAGACCTACGAGCAGTACTTC.